Shown below are 22 T cell receptor beta chains from a single sample sequenced in a study of cytotoxic CD8 clonotypes in ibrutinib-treated CLL. Assay used: immunoSEQ multiplex PCR; TCRdb lists only in-frame clones, some missing. The table records 25,000 to 30,000 clones, roughly 62% of them present only once. This material consisted of PBMCs, taken before ibrutinib treatment. The receptors were sampled from a human donor with chronic lymphocytic leukemia.

CDR3: CSVRGGNYEQYF. The CDR3 nucleotides are TGCAGCGTTCGAGGCGGAAATTACGAGCAGTACTTC. The rearrangement joins TRBV29-1 to TRBJ2-7; D remains ambiguous. Germline values: CDR1 SQVTM, CDR2 ANQGSEA. CDR3 size: 12 residues. Trimming took 5 bases from V and 4 from J, leaving 12 bases between them.

V usage is TRBV5-1 and J usage is TRBJ2-5, with D perhaps TRBD2 (6 bases). CDR3 length: 16 amino acids. Trimming cost V 0 bases and J 7 bases, with 19 bases left between them. The germline V gene encodes CDR1 SGHRS and CDR2 YFSETQ. CDR3 sequence reads: CASSLVFGLTVGTQYF. The DNA of the CDR3 is TGCGCCAGCAGCTTGGTATTTGGACTAACGGTAGGGACCCAGTACTTC.

The chain carries TRBV6-1 and TRBJ2-7; 11 bases are shared with TRBD1. Germline assignment: CDR1 MNHNS and CDR2 SASEGT. The CDR3 extends over 15 amino acids. The V and J ends lost 5 bases and 5 bases, in that order; junction bases with no gene match: 8. The CDR3 reads CASSPRTGGWDEQYF. DNA of the CDR3: TGTGCCAGCAGTCCACGGACAGGGGGCTGGGACGAGCAGTACTTC.

This clone appeared a few times. This chain uses TRBV5-1 with TRBJ2-5, with 7 bases matching TRBD1. V dropped 0 bases and J dropped 1; count of bases not matched to a gene: 6. Germline V CDR1 and CDR2: SGHRS, YFSETQ. The CDR3 runs to 16 residues. In DNA, the CDR3 is TGCGCCAGCAGCTTGGCAGGGGGAGCTCTCCAAGAGACCCAGTACTTC. Its translation: CASSLAGGALQETQYF.

V and J are TRBV2 and TRBJ2-7; D not resolved. The germline V and J ends were trimmed by 3 bases and 4 bases, with 13 bases remaining between them. From germline, CDR1 is SNHLY and CDR2 FYNNEI. The CDR3 consists of 14 residues. CDR3 DNA sequence: TGTGCCAGCAGTGAGGGGATAAGGGTTTACGAGCAGTACTTC. This sequence encodes CASSEGIRVYEQYF.

V usage is TRBV19 and J usage is TRBJ2-5; tentative D call: TRBD1 (5 bases). Germline lookup yields CDR1 LNHDA and CDR2 SQIVND (reference sequence). Trimming took off 5 bases at V and 3 bases at J, with 16 bases between the two ends. The CDR3 totals 15 residues. The CDR3 is CASSATWADKETQYF. DNA for the CDR3: TGTGCCAGTAGTGCCACTTGGGCGGACAAAGAGACCCAGTACTTC.

This clone was detected a few times. J is TRBJ1-2 and V is TRBV18; D ambiguous. V gave up 1 base and J gave up 8 bases, with 11 bases separating them. The CDR3 is 13 amino acids. Germline assignment: CDR1 KGHSH and CDR2 LQKENI. The CDR3 protein is CASSPRDWEGYTF. DNA for the CDR3: TGTGCCAGCTCACCACGCGACTGGGAGGGCTACACCTTC.

This clone was seen just once. The chain carries TRBV14 and TRBJ1-2; D gene ambiguous. V lost 0 bases and J lost 4, with 15 bases in between. CDR1 and CDR2 (germline): SGHDN, FVKESK. CDR3 size: 16 residues. The CDR3 nucleotides read TGTGCCAGCAGCCAAGATCCAGGAGCTCCTATCTATGGCTACACCTTC. Protein: CASSQDPGAPIYGYTF.

This chain links TRBV5-5 with TRBJ1-1; 8 nucleotides align to TRBD1. CDR3 size: 14 residues. V was pared by 3 bases and J by 5 bases, with 6 bases of the junction left unmatched. The germline gives CDR1 SGHKS, CDR2 YYEKEE (reference sequence). As DNA, the CDR3 is TGTGCCAGCAGCTACACGACAGGGGATACTGAAGCTTTCTTT. Its translation is CASSYTTGDTEAFF.

The V call is TRBV11-2, the J call TRBJ2-2; 9 nucleotides match TRBD1. Trimming took 6 bases from V and 6 from J; bases not matched to a gene: 11. The CDR3 consists of 16 residues. Germline V gene data show CDR1 as SGHAT and CDR2 as FQNNGV. The DNA of the CDR3 is TGTGCCAGCAGATCTACTCCTCGGACAGGGGCCGGGGAGCTGTTTTTT. Protein: CASRSTPRTGAGELFF.

The chain combines TRBV18 with TRBJ1-4; perhaps TRBD1 as D (6 bases). Per the germline V gene, CDR1 is KGHSH and CDR2 is LQKENI. The CDR3 runs 14 residues. Deletions cut 2 bases from V and 7 bases from J, with 11 bases between. The CDR3 loop reads CASSPGGAAEKLFF. CDR3 in DNA: TGTGCCAGCTCACCAGGGGGGGCGGCTGAAAAACTGTTTTTT.

Notes on this clone: This likely traces to a read error, being one base from a far larger clone. This same CDR3 is encoded by further DNA sequences in the sample. V and J are TRBV6-4 and TRBJ2-2; D ambiguous. Germline V lookup: CDR1 MRHNA, CDR2 SNTAGT. Deletions cut 2 bases from V and 3 bases from J, with 4 bases between. The CDR3 extends over 13 amino acids. The CDR3 DNA follows: TGTGCCAGCAGTGACAGGGACACCGGGGAGCTGTTTTTT. Protein sequence: CASSDRDTGELFF.

This clone was counted only a few times. V and J are TRBV4-2 and TRBJ1-1; D is possibly TRBD1 (5 bases). Germline assignment: CDR1 LGHNA and CDR2 YNFKEQ. Trimming shortened V by 0 bases and J by 4 bases, and 15 bases separated the two germline ends. This CDR3 contains 16 residues. The CDR3 DNA reads as TGTGCCAGCAGCCAAGATGCGCAGGGCTGGGGCACTGAAGCTTTCTTT. This translates into CASSQDAQGWGTEAFF.

The rearrangement uses TRBV27 and TRBJ2-5, with unresolved D. This CDR3 contains 11 residues. With 2 bases removed from V and 5 bases from J, the gap between germline ends came to 3 bases. CDR1 MNHEY and CDR2 SMNVEV come from the germline V gene (reference sequence). The CDR3 reads CASSLMETQYF. CDR3 bases: TGTGCCAGCAGTTTAATGGAGACCCAGTACTTC.

The sample holds one count of this clone. DNA of the CDR3: TGTGCCAGCAGCCAAGGGGGACTTCTGGGTTCGAACACTGAAGCTTTCTTT. Amino acid sequence: CASSQGGLLGSNTEAFF. The chain is built from TRBV14 and TRBJ1-1; a possible D gene is TRBD1 (5 bases). The CDR3 has 17 amino acids. Germline V gene sequence: CDR1 SGHDN, CDR2 FVKESK. Between the trimmed V and J ends, which lost 1 base and 1 base, there was a span of 16 bases.

The V and J genes are TRBV5-8 and TRBJ1-3; no clear D. CDR3 length equals 13 residues. With 4 bases removed from V and 0 bases from J, the gap between germline ends came to 5 bases. Germline-derived CDR1 and CDR2 are SGHTS and YDEGEE. CDR3 in DNA: TGTGCCAGCAGCCGGAGCTCTGGAAACACCATATATTTT. It yields the protein CASSRSSGNTIYF. Supplemented by reference TRBV5-8 and TRBJ1-3, the full variable domain reads EAGVTQSPTHLIKTRGQQATLRCSPISGHTSVYWYQQALGLGLQFLLWYDEGEERNRGNFPPRFSGRQFPNYSSELNVNALELEDSALYLCASSRSSGNTIYFGEGSWLTVV.

The chain has TRBV27 and TRBJ2-7, with TRBD1 matching over 9 bases. Germline CDR1 reads MNHEY; CDR2 reads SMNVEV (reference sequence). The CDR3 extends over 15 amino acids. Trimming cost V 4 bases and J 3 bases; bases outside gene matches: 7. The CDR3 spells CASSSPGQGFYEQYF. CDR3 DNA: TGTGCCAGCAGTTCTCCGGGACAGGGCTTCTACGAGCAGTACTTC.

The sample holds one count of this clone. V gene TRBV5-8 combines with J gene TRBJ2-3; 11 bases match TRBD2. Trimming removed 4 bases from V and 5 bases from J; junction bases left unmatched: 3. Germline CDR1 is SGHTS and CDR2 is YDEGEE. This CDR3 region has 14 residues. The CDR3 nucleotides are TGTGCCAGCAGCGGAGGACTAGCGGGAGATACGCAGTATTTT. Protein sequence: CASSGGLAGDTQYF.

V usage is TRBV9 and J usage is TRBJ2-2, with TRBD1 matching over 8 bases. The CDR3 loop spans 13 amino acids. CDR1 SGDLS and CDR2 YYNGEE come from the germline V gene. V was clipped by 5 bases and J by 7 bases; unmatched bases: 4. Here the CDR3 reads CASRAGGDGELFF. As DNA, the CDR3 is TGTGCCAGCAGGGCAGGGGGCGACGGGGAGCTGTTTTTT.

This clone was recorded a few times. This rearrangement joins TRBV27 to TRBJ2-7; 7 bases line up with TRBD2. With V trimmed by 1 base and J by 2 bases, 5 bases remained unmatched. The CDR3 consists of 15 residues. Germline V CDR1 and CDR2: MNHEY, SMNVEV (reference sequence). CDR3 nucleotides: TGTGCCAGCAGTTTATACCCTAGCGGAACCTACGAGCAGTACTTC. It is translated as CASSLYPSGTYEQYF.

The chain is built from TRBV7-2 and TRBJ2-3; D may be TRBD1 (5 bases). V lost 1 base and J lost 5, with 10 bases in between. Germline V CDR1 and CDR2: SGHTA, FQGNSA. The CDR3 has 14 residues. The chain's CDR3 is CASSLGVGEDTQYF. As DNA, the CDR3 is TGTGCCAGCAGCTTAGGAGTAGGGGAAGATACGCAGTATTTT.

The chain combines TRBV7-9 with TRBJ2-1, with D unclear. V was pared by 11 bases and J by 1 base, with 12 bases between. Germline V gives CDR1 SEHNR, CDR2 FQNEAQ (reference sequence). This CDR3 is built from 13 residues. The CDR3: CARSRLSYNEQFF. CDR3 in DNA: TGTGCCCGGAGCCGCTTATCCTACAATGAGCAGTTCTTC.